This T cell receptor (beta chain) was observed in a study of cytomegalovirus exposure and HLA in healthy donors. Findings and limits, study-wide: A later analysis linked a missense DCLRE1C variant to TCR beta V- and J-gene trimming. An analysis that came later showed most CMV-associated TCR beta chains appearing HLA-restricted. The availability of immune exposure information extended only to CMV serostatus. Highly shared variants forming one cluster were likely a sequencing artifact.

Primers for the PCR totalled 60 Vbeta and 13 Jbeta. Profiling relied on immunoSEQ multiplex PCR, and the TCRdb table lists in-frame clones only, not all of them. Seen here are about 190,000 clones, roughly 77% observed once, and the top ten hold 4% to 5%. This clone appeared once. As yet, its antigen is unknown. J lost 3 bases, V lost 4 bases, and 9 bases had no gene match. The CDR3 is 16 amino acids. CDR1 and CDR2 (germline): LGHNA, YSLEER. The rearrangement uses TRBV4-3 and TRBJ2-3; 8 nucleotides line up with TRBD1. What was sequenced was PBMCs. The receptor was derived from a man younger than 40 in good health and CMV-seropositive. The CDR3 nucleotides read TGCGCCAGCAGCCCAGGGGATCAGGGGGCAACAGATACGCAGTATTTT. Translated, it gives CASSPGDQGATDTQYF.